This TCR beta chain was obtained from a study of cytomegalovirus exposure and HLA in healthy donors. Vbeta (60) and Jbeta (13) primers were used in the PCR. TCRdb keeps only in-frame clones here, not all; method: immunoSEQ multiplex PCR. The data contain 150,000 to 250,000 clones, around 83% of them singletons. This clone was picked up one time. V was trimmed by 0 bases and J by 6 bases, leaving 5 bases between them. The CDR3 consists of 13 residues. Germline V gene lookup returns CDR1 LGHNA and CDR2 YSLEER. This TCR derives from a woman aged 45 to 65 in good health and CMV-seropositive. The sequencing input was PBMCs. This chain connects TRBV4-3 to TRBJ2-2; D remains unclear. Here the CDR3 reads CASSQELPGELFF. The CDR3 DNA sequence: TGCGCCAGCAGCCAAGAACTCCCCGGGGAGCTGTTTTTT.